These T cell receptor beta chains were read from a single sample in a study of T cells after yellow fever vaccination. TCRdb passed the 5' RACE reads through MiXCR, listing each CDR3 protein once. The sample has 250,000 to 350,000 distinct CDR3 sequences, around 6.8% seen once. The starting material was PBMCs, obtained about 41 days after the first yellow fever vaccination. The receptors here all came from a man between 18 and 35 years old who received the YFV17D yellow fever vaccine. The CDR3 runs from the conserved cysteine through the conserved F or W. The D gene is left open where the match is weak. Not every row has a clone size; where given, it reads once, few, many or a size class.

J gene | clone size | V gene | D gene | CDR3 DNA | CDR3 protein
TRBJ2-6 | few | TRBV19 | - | TGTGCCAGTGGAAATAGGGGTACTGGGGCCAACGTCCTGACTTTC | CASGNRGTGANVLTF
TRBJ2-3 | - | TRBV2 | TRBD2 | TGTGCCAGTGGGGGGGAATACACAGATACGCAGTATTTT | CASGGEYTDTQYF
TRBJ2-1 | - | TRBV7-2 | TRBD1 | TGTGCCAGCAGCCGGGACAGGGGAAACCACAATGAGCAGTTCTTC | CASSRDRGNHNEQFF
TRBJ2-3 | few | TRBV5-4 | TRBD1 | TGTGCCAGCAGCTCGAGACAGGGATCGTCAGATACGCAGTATTTT | CASSSRQGSSDTQYF
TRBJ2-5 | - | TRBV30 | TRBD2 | TGTGCCTGGATGGCTAGCGGGGGTGAGACCCAGTACTTC | CAWMASGGETQYF
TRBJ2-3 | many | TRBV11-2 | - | TGTGCCAGCAGCAAGCTAAGTGGGACACCCCCATTTAGCACAGATACGCAGTATTTT | CASSKLSGTPPFSTDTQYF
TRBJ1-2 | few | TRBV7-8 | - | TGTGCCAGCACCGCAACGCAGGGCCCCTATGGCTACACCTTC | CASTATQGPYGYTF
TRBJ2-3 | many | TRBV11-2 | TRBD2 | TGTGCCAGCAGCTTAGGCACTAGCGGGGGGCTGTGGGCAGATACGCAGTATTTT | CASSLGTSGGLWADTQYF
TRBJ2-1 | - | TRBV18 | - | TGTGCCAGCTCAGATATCGACCCCGCGAATGAGCAGTTCTTC | CASSDIDPANEQFF
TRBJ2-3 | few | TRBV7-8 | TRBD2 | TGTGCCAGCAGCCCCCAGCGGGGGGTCACAGATACGCAGTATTTT | CASSPQRGVTDTQYF